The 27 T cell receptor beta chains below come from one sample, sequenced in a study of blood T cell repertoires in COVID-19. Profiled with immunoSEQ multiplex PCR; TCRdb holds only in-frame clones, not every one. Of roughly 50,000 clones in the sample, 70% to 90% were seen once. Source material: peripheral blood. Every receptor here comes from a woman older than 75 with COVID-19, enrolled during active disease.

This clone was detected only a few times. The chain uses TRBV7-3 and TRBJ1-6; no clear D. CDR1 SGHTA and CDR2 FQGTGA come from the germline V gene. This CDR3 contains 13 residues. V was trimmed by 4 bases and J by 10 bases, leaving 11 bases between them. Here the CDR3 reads CASSSSGKSPLHF. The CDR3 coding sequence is TGTGCCAGCAGCTCCTCGGGAAAATCACCCCTCCACTTT.

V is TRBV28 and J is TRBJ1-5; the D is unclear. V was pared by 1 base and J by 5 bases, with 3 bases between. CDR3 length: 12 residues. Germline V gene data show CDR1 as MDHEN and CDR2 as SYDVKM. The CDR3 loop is CASSLSYQPQHF. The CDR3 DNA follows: TGTGCCAGCAGTTTATCCTATCAGCCCCAGCATTTT.

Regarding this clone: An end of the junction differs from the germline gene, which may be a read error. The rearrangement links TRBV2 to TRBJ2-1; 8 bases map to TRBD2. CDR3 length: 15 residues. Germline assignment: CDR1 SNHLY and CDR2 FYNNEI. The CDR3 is CASRKTSASSNEQFF. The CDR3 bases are TGTGCCAGCAGGAAGACTAGCGCATCCTCCAATGAGCAGTTCTTC.

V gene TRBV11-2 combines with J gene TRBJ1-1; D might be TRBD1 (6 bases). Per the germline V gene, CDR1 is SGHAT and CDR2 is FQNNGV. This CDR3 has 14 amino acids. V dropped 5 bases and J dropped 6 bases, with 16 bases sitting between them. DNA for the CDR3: TGTGCCAGCAGCCCGTGGACAGTTTCCCCTGAAGCTTTCTTT. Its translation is CASSPWTVSPEAFF.

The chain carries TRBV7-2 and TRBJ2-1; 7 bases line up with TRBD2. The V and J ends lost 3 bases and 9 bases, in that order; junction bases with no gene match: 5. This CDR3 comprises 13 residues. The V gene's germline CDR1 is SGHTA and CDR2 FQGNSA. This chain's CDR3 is CASSFKAGSEQFF. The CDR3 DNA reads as TGTGCCAGCAGCTTCAAAGCGGGAAGTGAGCAGTTCTTC.

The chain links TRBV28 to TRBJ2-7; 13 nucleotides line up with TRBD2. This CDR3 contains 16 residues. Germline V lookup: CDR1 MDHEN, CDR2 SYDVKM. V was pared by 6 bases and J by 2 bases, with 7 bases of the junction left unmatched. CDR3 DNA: TGTGCCAGCAGCTGGACTAGCGGGAGAGTAACCTACGAGCAGTACTTC. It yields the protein CASSWTSGRVTYEQYF.

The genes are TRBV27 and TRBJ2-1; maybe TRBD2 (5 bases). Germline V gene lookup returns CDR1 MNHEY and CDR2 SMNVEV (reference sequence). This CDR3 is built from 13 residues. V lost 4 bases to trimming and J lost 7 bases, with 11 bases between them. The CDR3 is CASSWTYGNEQFF. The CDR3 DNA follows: TGTGCCAGCAGTTGGACTTATGGAAATGAGCAGTTCTTC.

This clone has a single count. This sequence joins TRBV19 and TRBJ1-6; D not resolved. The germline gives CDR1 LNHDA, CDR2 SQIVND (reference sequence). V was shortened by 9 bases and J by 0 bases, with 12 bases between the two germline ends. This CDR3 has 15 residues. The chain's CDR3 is CASSDTGSYNSPLHF. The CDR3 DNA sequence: TGTGCCAGCTCCGACACTGGCTCCTATAATTCACCCCTCCACTTT.

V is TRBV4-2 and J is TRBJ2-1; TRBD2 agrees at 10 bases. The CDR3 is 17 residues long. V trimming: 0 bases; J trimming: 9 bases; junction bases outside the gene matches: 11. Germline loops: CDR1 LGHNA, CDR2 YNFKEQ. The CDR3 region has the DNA TGTGCCAGCAGCCAAGACATTGGCCTAGCGGGAGATGGTGAGCAGTTCTTC. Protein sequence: CASSQDIGLAGDGEQFF.

The CDR3 spells CAISGGHSNQPQHF. The CDR3 DNA sequence: TGTGCCATCTCCGGGGGTCATAGCAATCAGCCCCAGCATTTT. V usage is TRBV6-5 and J usage is TRBJ1-5; possibly TRBD1 for D (5 bases). The length of the CDR3 is 14 residues. Per the germline V gene, CDR1 is MNHEY and CDR2 is SVGAGI. Between the trimmed V and J ends, which lost 10 bases and 0 bases, there was a span of 13 bases.

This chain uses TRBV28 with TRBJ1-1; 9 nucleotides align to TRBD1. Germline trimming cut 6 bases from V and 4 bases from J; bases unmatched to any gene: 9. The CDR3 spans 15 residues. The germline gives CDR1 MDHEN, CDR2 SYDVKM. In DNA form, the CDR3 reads TGTGCCAGCAGCCAATACAGGGGGCGCGGCACTGAAGCTTTCTTT. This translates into CASSQYRGRGTEAFF.

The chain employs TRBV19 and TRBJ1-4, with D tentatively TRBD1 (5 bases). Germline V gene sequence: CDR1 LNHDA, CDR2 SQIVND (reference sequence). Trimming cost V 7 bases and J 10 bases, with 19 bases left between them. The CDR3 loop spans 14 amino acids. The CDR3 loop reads CASKVGQGRGKLFF. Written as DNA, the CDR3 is TGTGCCAGTAAGGTCGGCCAGGGAAGGGGAAAACTGTTTTTT.

This CDR3 is CAWSVRAGNTEAFF. The CDR3 DNA reads as TGTGCCTGGAGTGTACGAGCAGGAAACACTGAAGCTTTCTTT. This sequence joins TRBV30 and TRBJ1-1; D not certain. Germline V gene data show CDR1 as GTSNPN and CDR2 as SVGIG (reference sequence). The CDR3 runs 14 residues. V dropped 0 bases and J dropped 2 bases, with 10 bases sitting between them. The full variable domain, rest sourced from reference TRBV30 and TRBJ1-1, is SQTIHQWPATLVQPVGSPLSLECTVEGTSNPNLYWYRQAAGRGLQLLFYSVGIGQISSEVPQNLSASRPQDRQFILSSKKLLLSDSGFYLCAWSVRAGNTEAFFGQGTRLTVV.

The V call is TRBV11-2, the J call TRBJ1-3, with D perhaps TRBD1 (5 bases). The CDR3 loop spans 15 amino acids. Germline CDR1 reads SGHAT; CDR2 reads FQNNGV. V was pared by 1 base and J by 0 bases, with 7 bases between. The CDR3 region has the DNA TGTGCCAGCAGCTTAGTTCAGGGCTCTGGAAACACCATATATTTT. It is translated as CASSLVQGSGNTIYF.

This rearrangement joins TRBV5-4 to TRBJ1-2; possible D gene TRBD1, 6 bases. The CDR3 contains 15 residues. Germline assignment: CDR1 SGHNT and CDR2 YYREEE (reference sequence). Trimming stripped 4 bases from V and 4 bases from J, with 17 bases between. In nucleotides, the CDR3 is TGTGCCAGCAGCCCGCTCGGACAGAGACGCTATGGCTACACCTTC. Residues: CASSPLGQRRYGYTF.

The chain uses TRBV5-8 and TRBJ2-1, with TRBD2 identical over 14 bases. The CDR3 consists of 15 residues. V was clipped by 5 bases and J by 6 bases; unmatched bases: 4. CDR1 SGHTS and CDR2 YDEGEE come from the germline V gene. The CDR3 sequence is CASRKTSGRVNEQFF. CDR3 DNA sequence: TGTGCCAGCAGGAAGACTAGCGGGAGGGTCAATGAGCAGTTCTTC.

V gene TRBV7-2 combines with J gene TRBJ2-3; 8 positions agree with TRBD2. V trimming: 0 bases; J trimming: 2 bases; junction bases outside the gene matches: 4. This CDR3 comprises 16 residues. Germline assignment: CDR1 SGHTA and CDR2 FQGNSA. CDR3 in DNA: TGTGCCAGCAGCTTAGCGCCAGCGGGAGTCACAGATACGCAGTATTTT. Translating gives CASSLAPAGVTDTQYF.

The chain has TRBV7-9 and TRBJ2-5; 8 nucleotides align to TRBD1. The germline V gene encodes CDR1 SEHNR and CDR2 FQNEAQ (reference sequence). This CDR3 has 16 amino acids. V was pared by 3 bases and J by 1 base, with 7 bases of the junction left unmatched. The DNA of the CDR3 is TGTGCCAGCAGCTTGGGAAGCACAGGGGGCCAAGAGACCCAGTACTTC. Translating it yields CASSLGSTGGQETQYF.

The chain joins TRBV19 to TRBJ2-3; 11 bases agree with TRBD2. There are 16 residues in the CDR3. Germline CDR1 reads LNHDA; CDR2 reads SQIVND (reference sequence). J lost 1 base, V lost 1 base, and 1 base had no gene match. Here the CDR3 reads CASSIGLAGRTDTQYF. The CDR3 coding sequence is TGTGCCAGTAGTATAGGACTAGCGGGACGCACAGATACGCAGTATTTT.

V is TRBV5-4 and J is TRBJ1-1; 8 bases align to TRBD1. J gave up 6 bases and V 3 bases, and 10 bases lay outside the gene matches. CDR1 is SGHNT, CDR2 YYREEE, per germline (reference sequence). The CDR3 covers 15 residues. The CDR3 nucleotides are TGTGCCAGCAGCTCGGGACAGGCAACTCCTTCTGAAGCTTTCTTT. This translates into CASSSGQATPSEAFF.

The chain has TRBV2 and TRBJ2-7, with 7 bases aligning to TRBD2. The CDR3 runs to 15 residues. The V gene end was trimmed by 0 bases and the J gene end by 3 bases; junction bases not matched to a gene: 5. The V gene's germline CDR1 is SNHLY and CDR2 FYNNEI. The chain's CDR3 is CASSEALGGFYEQYF. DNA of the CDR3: TGTGCCAGCAGTGAAGCGCTCGGGGGGTTCTACGAGCAGTACTTC.

CDR3 in amino acids: CASRSPSGGNYNEQFF. Written as DNA, the CDR3 is TGTGCCAGCAGGAGTCCTAGCGGCGGGAACTACAATGAGCAGTTCTTC. This chain joins TRBV7-2 and TRBJ2-1, with 7 nucleotides matching TRBD2. CDR3 length: 16 residues. Looked up from germline, CDR1 is SGHTA and CDR2 is FQGNSA. V gave up 6 bases and J gave up 3 bases; unmatched junction bases: 11.

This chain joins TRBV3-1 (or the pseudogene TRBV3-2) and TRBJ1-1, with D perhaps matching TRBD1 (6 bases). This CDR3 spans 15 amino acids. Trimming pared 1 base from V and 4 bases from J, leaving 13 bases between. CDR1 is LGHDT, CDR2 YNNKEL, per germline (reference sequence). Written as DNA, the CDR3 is TGTGCCAGCAGCCAAGGCCCCGGACAGCTCACTGAAGCTTTCTTT. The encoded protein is CASSQGPGQLTEAFF.

CDR3 region: CASSRGAEAFF. The CDR3, as DNA: TGTGCCAGCAGCCGGGGGGCTGAAGCTTTCTTT. The chain employs TRBV3-1 (or the pseudogene TRBV3-2) and TRBJ1-1, with D possibly TRBD1 on 5 matching bases. CDR1 is LGHDT, CDR2 YNNKEL, per germline (reference sequence). V shed 4 bases and J shed 6 bases, with 6 bases lying between them. This CDR3 spans 11 amino acids.

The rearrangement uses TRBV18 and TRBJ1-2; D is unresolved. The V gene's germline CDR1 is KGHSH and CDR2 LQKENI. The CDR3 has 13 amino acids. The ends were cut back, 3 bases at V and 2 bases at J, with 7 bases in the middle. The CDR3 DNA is TGTGCCAGCTCACCGCGGGAGAACTATGGCTACACCTTC. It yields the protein CASSPRENYGYTF.

CDR3 bases: TGTGCCAGCTCACCACCGGGACTGGGCAATGAGCAGTTCTTC. Translating it yields CASSPPGLGNEQFF. J is TRBJ2-1 and V is TRBV18; TRBD2 is a possible D gene (6 bases). The germline V gene has CDR1 KGHSH and CDR2 LQKENI. V was trimmed by 0 bases and J by 6 bases, leaving 9 bases between them. This CDR3 has 14 amino acids.

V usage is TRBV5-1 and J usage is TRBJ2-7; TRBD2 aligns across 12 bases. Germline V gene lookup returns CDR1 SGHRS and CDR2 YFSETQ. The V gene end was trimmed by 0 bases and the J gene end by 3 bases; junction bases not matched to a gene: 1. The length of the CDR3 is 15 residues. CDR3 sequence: CASSLGGLAGYEQYF. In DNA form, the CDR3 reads TGCGCCAGCAGCTTGGGGGGACTAGCGGGCTACGAGCAGTACTTC.